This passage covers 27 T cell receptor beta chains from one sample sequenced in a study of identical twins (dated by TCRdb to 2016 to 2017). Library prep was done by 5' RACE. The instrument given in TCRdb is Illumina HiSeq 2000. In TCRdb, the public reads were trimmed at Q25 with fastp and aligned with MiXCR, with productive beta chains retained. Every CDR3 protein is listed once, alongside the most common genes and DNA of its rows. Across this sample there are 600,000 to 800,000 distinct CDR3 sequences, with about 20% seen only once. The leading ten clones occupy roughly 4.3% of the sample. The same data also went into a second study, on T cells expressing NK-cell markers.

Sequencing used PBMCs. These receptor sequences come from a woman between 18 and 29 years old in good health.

Here the CDR3 reads CASSWMPGGGSTEAFF. The CDR3 DNA follows: TGTGCCAGCAGCTGGATGCCCGGGGGTGGTAGCACTGAAGCTTTCTTT. The V call is TRBV7-6, the J call TRBJ1-1; the D gene is possibly TRBD1 (5 bases). The CDR3 length is 16 residues. Per germline, CDR1 SGHVS and CDR2 FNYEAQ. Trimming removed 4 bases at V and 4 bases at J, with 19 bases between.

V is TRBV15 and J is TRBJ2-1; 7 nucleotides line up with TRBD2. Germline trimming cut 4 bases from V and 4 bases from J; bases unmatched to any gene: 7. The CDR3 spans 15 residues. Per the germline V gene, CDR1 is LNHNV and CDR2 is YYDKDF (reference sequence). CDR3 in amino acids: CATSKLGRGYNEQFF. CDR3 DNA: TGTGCCACCAGCAAGCTGGGGAGGGGTTACAATGAGCAGTTCTTC.

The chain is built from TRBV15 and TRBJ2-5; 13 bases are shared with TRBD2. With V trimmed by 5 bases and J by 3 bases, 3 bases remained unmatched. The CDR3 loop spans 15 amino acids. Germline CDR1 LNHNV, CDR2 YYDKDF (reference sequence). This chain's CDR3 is CATSGTSGEEETQYF. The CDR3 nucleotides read TGTGCCACCAGCGGGACTAGCGGGGAAGAAGAGACCCAGTACTTC.

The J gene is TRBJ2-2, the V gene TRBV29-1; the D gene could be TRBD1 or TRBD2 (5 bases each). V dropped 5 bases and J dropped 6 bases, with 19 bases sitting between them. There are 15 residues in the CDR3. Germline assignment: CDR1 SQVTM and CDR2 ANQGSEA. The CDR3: CSVLPNPLGAGELFF. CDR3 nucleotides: TGCAGCGTTCTGCCGAATCCTCTGGGGGCCGGGGAGCTGTTTTTT.

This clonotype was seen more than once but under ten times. The CDR3 loop is CSARVPGASGETQYF. CDR3 in DNA: TGCAGTGCTAGAGTTCCAGGGGCGTCGGGAGAGACCCAGTACTTC. The V gene is TRBV20-1, the J gene TRBJ2-5, with TRBD1 as a possible D gene (6 bases). Trimming stripped 1 base from V and 4 bases from J, with 16 bases between. CDR1 and CDR2 from the germline V gene are DFQATT and SNEGSKA (reference sequence). The CDR3 sequence is 15 residues long.

Here the CDR3 DNA reads TGCGCCAGCAGATTGACAGGGGTCACTGAAGCTTTCTTT. This encodes CASRLTGVTEAFF. This sequence joins TRBV5-1 and TRBJ1-1, with 8 bases aligning to TRBD1. The CDR3 runs 13 residues. V lost 5 bases and J lost 4; bases outside the gene matches: 4. Germline V gene sequence: CDR1 SGHRS, CDR2 YFSETQ.

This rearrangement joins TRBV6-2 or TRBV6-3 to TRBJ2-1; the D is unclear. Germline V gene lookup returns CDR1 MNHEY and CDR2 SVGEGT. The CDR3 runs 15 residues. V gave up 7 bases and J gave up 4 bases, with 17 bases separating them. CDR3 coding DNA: TGTGCCAGCACCCCGTTGCGTCATCTATACAATGAGCAGTTCTTC. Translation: CASTPLRHLYNEQFF.

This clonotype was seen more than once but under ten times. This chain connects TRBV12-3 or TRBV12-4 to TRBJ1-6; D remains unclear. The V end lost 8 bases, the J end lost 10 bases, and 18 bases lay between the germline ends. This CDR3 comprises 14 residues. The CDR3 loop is CASGPGPDGSPLHF. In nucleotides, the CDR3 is TGTGCCAGCGGGCCCGGGCCCGACGGGTCACCCCTCCACTTT.

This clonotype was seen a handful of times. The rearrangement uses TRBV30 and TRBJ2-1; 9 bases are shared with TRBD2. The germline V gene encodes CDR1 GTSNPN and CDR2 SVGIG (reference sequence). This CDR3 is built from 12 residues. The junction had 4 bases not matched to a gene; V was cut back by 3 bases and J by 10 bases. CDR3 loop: CAWRTLAGEQFF. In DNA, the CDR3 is TGTGCCTGGAGAACCCTAGCGGGAGAGCAGTTCTTC.

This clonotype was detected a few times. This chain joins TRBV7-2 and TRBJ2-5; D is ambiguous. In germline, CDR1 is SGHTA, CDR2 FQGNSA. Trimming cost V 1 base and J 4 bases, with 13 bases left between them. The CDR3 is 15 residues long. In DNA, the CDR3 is TGTGCCAGCAGCTTAGACGGTCGGGTTAGAGAGACCCAGTACTTC. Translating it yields CASSLDGRVRETQYF.

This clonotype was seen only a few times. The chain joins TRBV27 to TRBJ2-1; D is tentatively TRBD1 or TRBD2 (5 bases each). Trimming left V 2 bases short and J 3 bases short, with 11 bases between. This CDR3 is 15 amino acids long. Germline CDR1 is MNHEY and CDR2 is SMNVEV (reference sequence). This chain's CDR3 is CASSLTGGFYNEQFF. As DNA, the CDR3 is TGTGCCAGCAGTTTAACTGGGGGATTCTACAATGAGCAGTTCTTC.

CDR3 sequence reads: CAGRTALGTEAFF. The CDR3, as DNA: TGTGCCGGTAGGACAGCCCTTGGCACTGAAGCTTTCTTT. This chain connects TRBV7-9 to TRBJ1-1; possibly TRBD1 for D (6 bases). V was trimmed by 11 bases and J by 4 bases, leaving 17 bases between them. This CDR3 comprises 13 residues. Germline-derived CDR1 and CDR2 are SEHNR and FQNEAQ (reference sequence).

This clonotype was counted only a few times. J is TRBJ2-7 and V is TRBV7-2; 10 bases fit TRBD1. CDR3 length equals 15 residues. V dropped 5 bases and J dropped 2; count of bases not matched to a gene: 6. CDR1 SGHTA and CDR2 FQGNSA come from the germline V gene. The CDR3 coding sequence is TGTGCCAGCAGCAAAACCGGGACAGGGGCCTACGAGCAGTACTTC. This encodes CASSKTGTGAYEQYF.

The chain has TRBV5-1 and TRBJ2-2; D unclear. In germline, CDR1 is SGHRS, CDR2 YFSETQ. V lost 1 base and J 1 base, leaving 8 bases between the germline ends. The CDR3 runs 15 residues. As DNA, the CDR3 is TGCGCCAGCAGCTTGAATCTGGGGAACACCGGGGAGCTGTTTTTT. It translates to CASSLNLGNTGELFF. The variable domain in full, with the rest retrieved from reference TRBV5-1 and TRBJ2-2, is KAGVTQTPRYLIKTRGQQVTLSCSPISGHRSVSWYQQTPGQGLQFLFEYFSETQRNKGNFPGRFSGRQFSNSRSEMNVSTLELGDSALYLCASSLNLGNTGELFFGEGSRLTVL.

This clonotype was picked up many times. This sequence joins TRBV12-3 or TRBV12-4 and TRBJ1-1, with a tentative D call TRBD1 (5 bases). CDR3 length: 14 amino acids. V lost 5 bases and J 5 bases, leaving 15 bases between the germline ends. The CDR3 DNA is TGTGCCAGCAGTCCAACAGGACCTAGGACTGAAGCTTTCTTT. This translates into CASSPTGPRTEAFF.

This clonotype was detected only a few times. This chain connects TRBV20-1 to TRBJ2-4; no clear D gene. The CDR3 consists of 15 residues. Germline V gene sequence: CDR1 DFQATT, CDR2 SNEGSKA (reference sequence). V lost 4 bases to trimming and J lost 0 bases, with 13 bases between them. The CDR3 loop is CSATRPGLAKNIQYF. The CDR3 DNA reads TGCAGTGCTACCAGACCTGGTCTAGCCAAAAACATTCAGTACTTC.

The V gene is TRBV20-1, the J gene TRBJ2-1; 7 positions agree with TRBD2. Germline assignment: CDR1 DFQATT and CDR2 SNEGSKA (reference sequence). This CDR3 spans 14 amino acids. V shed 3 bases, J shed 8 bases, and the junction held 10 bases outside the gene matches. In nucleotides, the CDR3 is TGCAGTGCTAGGTCAAACGGGAGGATCCATGAGCAGTTCTTC. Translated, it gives CSARSNGRIHEQFF.

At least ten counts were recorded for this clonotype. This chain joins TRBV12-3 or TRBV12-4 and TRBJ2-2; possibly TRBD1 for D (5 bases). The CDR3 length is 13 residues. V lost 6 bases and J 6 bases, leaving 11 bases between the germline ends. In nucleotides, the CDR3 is TGTGCCAGCAGAGTGACAGTTGCCGGGGAGCTGTTTTTT. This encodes CASRVTVAGELFF.

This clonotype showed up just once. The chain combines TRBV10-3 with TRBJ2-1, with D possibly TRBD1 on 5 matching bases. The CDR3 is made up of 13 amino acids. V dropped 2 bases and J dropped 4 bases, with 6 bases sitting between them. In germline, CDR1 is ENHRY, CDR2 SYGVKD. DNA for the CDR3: TGTGCCATCAGTGAGGGACAATACAATGAGCAGTTCTTC. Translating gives CAISEGQYNEQFF.

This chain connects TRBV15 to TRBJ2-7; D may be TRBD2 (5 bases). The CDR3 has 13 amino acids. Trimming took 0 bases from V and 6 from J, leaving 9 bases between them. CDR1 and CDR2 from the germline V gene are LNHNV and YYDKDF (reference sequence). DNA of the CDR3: TGTGCCACCAGCAGAGAACCCGGGGTCGAGCAGTACTTC. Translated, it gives CATSREPGVEQYF.

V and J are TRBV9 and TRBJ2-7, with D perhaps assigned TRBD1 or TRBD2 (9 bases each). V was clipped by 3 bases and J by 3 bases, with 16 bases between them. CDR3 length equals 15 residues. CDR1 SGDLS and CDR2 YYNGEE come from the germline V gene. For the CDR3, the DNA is TGTGCCAGCAGCGCTAGCGGGACAGGGTTCTACGAGCAGTACTTC. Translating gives CASSASGTGFYEQYF.

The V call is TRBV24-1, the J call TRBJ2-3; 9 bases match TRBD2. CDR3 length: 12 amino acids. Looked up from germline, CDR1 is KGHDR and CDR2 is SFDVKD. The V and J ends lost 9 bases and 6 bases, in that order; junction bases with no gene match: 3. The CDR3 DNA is TGTGCCACCTCAAGCGGGAGGGATACGCAGTATTTT. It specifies CATSSGRDTQYF.

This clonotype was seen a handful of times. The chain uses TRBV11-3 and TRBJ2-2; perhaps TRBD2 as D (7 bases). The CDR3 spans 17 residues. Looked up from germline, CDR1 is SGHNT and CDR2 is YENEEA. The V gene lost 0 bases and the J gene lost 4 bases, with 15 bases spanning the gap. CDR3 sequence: CASSLERGLSRTGELFF. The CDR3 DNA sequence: TGTGCCAGCAGCTTAGAGCGGGGGCTCTCGCGCACCGGGGAGCTGTTTTTT.

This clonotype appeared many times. The CDR3 sequence is CSVEARTGNYGYTF. In DNA, the CDR3 is TGCAGCGTTGAAGCCCGGACAGGGAACTATGGCTACACCTTC. This chain uses TRBV29-1 with TRBJ1-2; 8 nucleotides align to TRBD1. With V trimmed by 1 base and J by 2 bases, 3 bases remained unmatched. Germline V CDR1 and CDR2: SQVTM, ANQGSEA. The CDR3 consists of 14 residues. Full variable domain (missing parts from reference TRBV29-1 and TRBJ1-2): SAVISQKPSRDICQRGTSLTIQCQVDSQVTMMFWYRQQPGQSLTLIATANQGSEATYESGFVIDKFPISRPNLTFSTLTVSNMSPEDSSIYLCSVEARTGNYGYTFGSGTRLTVV.

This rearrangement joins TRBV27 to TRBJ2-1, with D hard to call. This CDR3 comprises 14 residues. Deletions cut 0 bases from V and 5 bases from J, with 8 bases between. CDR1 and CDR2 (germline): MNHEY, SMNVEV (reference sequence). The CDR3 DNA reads TGTGCCAGCAGTTTATCGGCACTCAACAATGAGCAGTTCTTC. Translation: CASSLSALNNEQFF.

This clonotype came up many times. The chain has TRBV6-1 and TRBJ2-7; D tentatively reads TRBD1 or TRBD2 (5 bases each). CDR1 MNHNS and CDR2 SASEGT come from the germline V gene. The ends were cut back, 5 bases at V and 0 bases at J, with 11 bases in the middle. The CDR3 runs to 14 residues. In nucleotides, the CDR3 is TGTGCCAGCAGTAGGGACCCGAGCTCCTACGAGCAGTACTTC. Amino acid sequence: CASSRDPSSYEQYF.

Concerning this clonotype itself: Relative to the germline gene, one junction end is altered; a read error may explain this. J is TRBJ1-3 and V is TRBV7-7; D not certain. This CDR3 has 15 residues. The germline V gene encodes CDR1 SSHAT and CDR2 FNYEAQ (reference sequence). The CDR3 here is CASSSKTNSGNTIYF. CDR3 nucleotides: TGTGCTAGCAGCTCTAAGACAAACTCTGGAAACACCATATATTTT. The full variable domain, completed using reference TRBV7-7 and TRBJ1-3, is GAGVSQSPRYKVTKRGQDVTLRCDPISSHATLYWYQQALGQGPEFLTYFNYEAQPDKSGLPSDRFSAERPEGSISTLTIQRTEQRDSAMYRCASSSKTNSGNTIYFGEGSWLTVV.